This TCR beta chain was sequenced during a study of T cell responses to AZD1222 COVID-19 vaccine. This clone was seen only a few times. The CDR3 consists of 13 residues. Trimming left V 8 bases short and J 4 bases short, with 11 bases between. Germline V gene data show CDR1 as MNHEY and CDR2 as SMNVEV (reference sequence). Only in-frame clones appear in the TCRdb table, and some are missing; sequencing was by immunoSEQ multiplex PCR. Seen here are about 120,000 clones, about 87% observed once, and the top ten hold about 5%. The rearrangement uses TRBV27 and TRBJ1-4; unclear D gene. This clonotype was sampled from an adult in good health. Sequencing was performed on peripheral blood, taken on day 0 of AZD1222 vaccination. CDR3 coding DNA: TGTGCCAGCGGTCGGACGGTTAATGAAAAACTGTTTTTT. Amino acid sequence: CASGRTVNEKLFF.